These 18 T cell receptor beta chains originate from one sample sequenced in a study of blood T cell repertoires in COVID-19. Profiled with immunoSEQ multiplex PCR; TCRdb holds only in-frame clones, not every one. The data contain about 160,000 clones, 85% of them singletons. The specimen was peripheral blood. These receptors were collected from a human donor with acute or convalescent COVID-19. The donor label of this sample is uncertain.

This chain joins TRBV3-1 (or the pseudogene TRBV3-2) and TRBJ1-4; no clear D. The CDR3 is 18 residues long. CDR1 is LGHDT, CDR2 YNNKEL, per germline (reference sequence). The V end lost 1 base, the J end lost 0 bases, and 15 bases lay between the germline ends. CDR3 nucleotides: TGTGCCAGCAGCCAAGGGCTCGGGAATGGGGCAACTAATGAAAAACTGTTTTTT. Translated, it gives CASSQGLGNGATNEKLFF.

The rearrangement uses TRBV27 and TRBJ1-2, with a weak D call TRBD1 (6 bases). Trimming shortened V by 8 bases and J by 4 bases, and 20 bases separated the two germline ends. The CDR3 extends over 15 amino acids. CDR1 is MNHEY, CDR2 SMNVEV, per germline (reference sequence). The CDR3 loop reads CASARGSTPVYGYTF. CDR3 nucleotides: TGTGCCAGCGCTAGGGGGTCCACACCGGTCTATGGCTACACCTTC.

This clone was observed a few times. The V call is TRBV7-2, the J call TRBJ1-4, with D unclear. This CDR3 is built from 16 residues. Germline lookup yields CDR1 SGHTA and CDR2 FQGNSA. The V gene lost 0 bases and the J gene lost 0 bases, with 8 bases spanning the gap. The CDR3 DNA follows: TGTGCCAGCAGCTTAGCTTCCACGGCAACTAATGAAAAACTGTTTTTT. It codes for CASSLASTATNEKLFF.

V usage is TRBV12-5 and J usage is TRBJ1-6, with a weak D call TRBD1 (6 bases). The germline V and J ends were trimmed by 1 base and 6 bases, with 10 bases remaining between them. Germline V CDR1 and CDR2: LGHNT, FRNRAP. The CDR3 covers 15 residues. CDR3 sequence (DNA): TGTGCTAGTGGTTTGGAAACAGGGAGTAATTCACCCCTCCACTTT. Amino acids: CASGLETGSNSPLHF.

This sequence joins TRBV6-2 or TRBV6-3 and TRBJ1-1; D is uncertain. CDR3 length equals 13 residues. The germline gives CDR1 MNHEY, CDR2 SVGEGT. The germline V and J ends were trimmed by 4 bases and 1 base, with 7 bases remaining between them. CDR3 sequence reads: CASSSNPNTEAFF. CDR3 sequence (DNA): TGTGCCAGCAGTTCCAATCCGAACACTGAAGCTTTCTTT.

The V call is TRBV6-2 or TRBV6-3, the J call TRBJ1-1; D gene uncertain. The CDR3 covers 16 residues. In germline, CDR1 is MNHEY, CDR2 SVGEGT. V lost 2 bases and J lost 5, with 18 bases in between. In DNA form, the CDR3 reads TGTGCCAGCAGTTACATGATAGGAGGGTACGGTACTGAAGCTTTCTTT. Protein sequence: CASSYMIGGYGTEAFF.

The chain links TRBV7-2 to TRBJ1-2; a weak D match, TRBD1 (6 bases). CDR3 length: 14 amino acids. Trimming took 5 bases from V and 7 from J, leaving 17 bases between them. Germline CDR1 reads SGHTA; CDR2 reads FQGNSA. CDR3 region: CASSPRVDRTGYTF. The CDR3 region has the DNA TGTGCCAGCAGCCCGAGAGTAGACAGGACTGGCTACACCTTC.

The CDR3: CASSPGRVSNQPQHF. The CDR3 DNA sequence: TGTGCCAGCTCACCGGGCAGGGTAAGCAATCAGCCCCAGCATTTT. The V gene is TRBV18, the J gene TRBJ1-5; a weak D match, TRBD1 (5 bases). The CDR3 contains 15 residues. Trimming shortened V by 3 bases and J by 1 base, and 10 bases separated the two germline ends. Germline-derived CDR1 and CDR2 are KGHSH and LQKENI.

CDR3 in DNA: TGTGCCAGCAGCGCAACTTCCACAGGCTACTCTGGAAACACCATATATTTT. The encoded protein is CASSATSTGYSGNTIYF. J is TRBJ1-3 and V is TRBV11-2; maybe TRBD1 (5 bases). Germline values: CDR1 SGHAT, CDR2 FQNNGV. CDR3 length: 17 residues. Trimming took off 5 bases at V and 0 bases at J, with 17 bases between the two ends. Filled out from reference TRBV11-2 and TRBJ1-3, the complete variable domain reads EAGVAQSPRYKIIEKRQSVAFWCNPISGHATLYWYQQILGQGPKLLIQFQNNGVVDDSQLPKDRFSAERLKGVDSTLKIQPAKLEDSAVYLCASSATSTGYSGNTIYFGEGSWLTVV.

V gene TRBV19 combines with J gene TRBJ2-1, with 7 positions matching TRBD1. The CDR3 totals 14 residues. CDR1 is LNHDA, CDR2 SQIVND, per germline (reference sequence). V lost 3 bases and J lost 5; bases outside the gene matches: 4. The CDR3 DNA reads TGTGCCAGTAGTATCTATACAGGGGACAATGAGCAGTTCTTC. The encoded protein is CASSIYTGDNEQFF.

The chain recombines TRBV15 with TRBJ1-5; D gene uncertain. The CDR3 is 17 residues long. Germline CDR1 reads LNHNV; CDR2 reads YYDKDF (reference sequence). Trimming stripped 1 base from V and 2 bases from J, with 15 bases between. This CDR3 is CATSRGMERRRNQPQHF. The CDR3 DNA is TGTGCCACCAGCAGAGGGATGGAGCGGCGGCGCAATCAGCCCCAGCATTTT.

The chain is built from TRBV9 and TRBJ2-1; 7 bases agree with TRBD1. The junction had 7 bases not matched to a gene; V was cut back by 4 bases and J by 3 bases. This CDR3 has 15 amino acids. Germline V CDR1 and CDR2: SGDLS, YYNGEE. In nucleotides, the CDR3 is TGTGCCAGCAGCCCCTTGAGGGGGCTCTACAATGAGCAGTTCTTC. Translated, it gives CASSPLRGLYNEQFF.

In its sample, this clone was seen once. The genes are TRBV25-1 and TRBJ2-2; possibly TRBD2 for D (5 bases). The germline V gene encodes CDR1 MGHDK and CDR2 SYGVNS. The ends were cut back, 1 base at V and 5 bases at J, with 11 bases in the middle. CDR3 size: 15 residues. The CDR3 here is CASSESIGVTGELFF. In nucleotides, the CDR3 is TGTGCCAGCAGTGAATCCATCGGGGTAACCGGGGAGCTGTTTTTT. Complete variable domain (other parts from reference TRBV25-1 and TRBJ2-2): EADIYQTPRYLVIGTGKKITLECSQTMGHDKMYWYQQDPGMELHLIHYSYGVNSTEKGDLSSESTVSRIRTEHFPLTLESARPSHTSQYLCASSESIGVTGELFFGEGSRLTVL.

The rearrangement links TRBV15 to TRBJ1-5; D is perhaps TRBD1 (5 bases). This CDR3 has 15 amino acids. CDR1 and CDR2 (germline): LNHNV, YYDKDF (reference sequence). The V gene lost 7 bases and the J gene lost 9 bases, with 22 bases spanning the gap. The CDR3 coding sequence is TGTGCCACCACTGAGGGGCGGGGTATTTTCCGGCCCCAGCATTTT. The encoded protein is CATTEGRGIFRPQHF.

In this sample, this clone turned up a few times. V is TRBV7-9 and J is TRBJ2-7; TRBD2 is a possible D gene (6 bases). The CDR3 runs 14 residues. Germline V gives CDR1 SEHNR, CDR2 FQNEAQ (reference sequence). V lost 5 bases to trimming and J lost 2 bases, with 13 bases between them. As DNA, the CDR3 is TGTGCCAGCAGCCAAGGAGGGGAAACCTACGAGCAGTACTTC. Its protein is CASSQGGETYEQYF. Full variable domain (rest looked up from reference TRBV7-9 and TRBJ2-7): DTGVSQNPRHKITKRGQNVTFRCDPISEHNRLYWYRQTLGQGPEFLTYFQNEAQLEKSRLLSDRFSAERPKGSFSTLEIQRTEQGDSAMYLCASSQGGETYEQYFGPGTRLTVT.

The CDR3 loop is CASSVGSPRGQGYTF. DNA of the CDR3: TGTGCCAGCAGCGTAGGATCCCCCAGGGGGCAAGGCTACACCTTC. V usage is TRBV9 and J usage is TRBJ1-2, with 8 positions matching TRBD1. CDR3 length: 15 residues. The J segment lost 8 bases and the V segment lost 0 bases, leaving 9 bases of the junction unmatched. Looked up from germline, CDR1 is SGDLS and CDR2 is YYNGEE.

The chain couples TRBV7-2 to TRBJ2-5, with D perhaps matching TRBD2 (6 bases). The germline V and J ends were trimmed by 4 bases and 7 bases, with 16 bases remaining between them. There are 14 residues in the CDR3. CDR1 and CDR2 (germline): SGHTA, FQGNSA. The CDR3: CASSSELAEATQYF. CDR3 nucleotides: TGTGCCAGCAGCTCAGAACTAGCCGAGGCGACCCAGTACTTC.

The genes are TRBV2 and TRBJ1-5; 11 bases are a match to TRBD1. The CDR3 has 13 amino acids. J was trimmed by 6 bases and V by 7 bases; bases with no gene match: 2. Germline CDR1 SNHLY, CDR2 FYNNEI. CDR3 sequence reads: CASMGTGGQPQHF. In nucleotides, the CDR3 is TGTGCCAGCATGGGGACAGGGGGTCAGCCCCAGCATTTT.